What follows are 31 T cell receptor beta chains derived from one specimen sequenced in a study of T-cell memory formation after mild COVID-19. TCRdb passed the 5' RACE reads through MiXCR, listing each CDR3 protein once. The sample lists around 150,000 distinct CDR3 sequences; 11% were seen once. The source material was PBMCs or a T cell subset sorted from them (not recorded which). The receptors originated from a man aged 18 to 35 who had mild COVID-19 (a few samples of this study predate the infection). Cell type and time point are not known.

This clonotype was seen a handful of times. The chain employs TRBV20-1 and TRBJ1-5; the match to TRBD1 covers 8 bases. V trimming: 0 bases; J trimming: 6 bases; junction bases outside the gene matches: 10. Germline V lookup: CDR1 DFQATT, CDR2 SNEGSKA (reference sequence). There are 16 residues in the CDR3. The CDR3 DNA follows: TGCAGTGCTAGAGATCCCGCAGGGGGCGCGGGTCAGCCCCAGCATTTT. The encoded protein is CSARDPAGGAGQPQHF.

The gene calls are TRBV4-1 and TRBJ2-7; D unresolved. The CDR3 contains 16 residues. V lost 3 bases and J 6 bases, leaving 21 bases between the germline ends. CDR1 and CDR2 from the germline V gene are MGHRA and YSYEKL. As DNA, the CDR3 is TGCGCCAGCAGCCAGTGGGGTCCGGGTAGGAGTGTCGAGCAGTACTTC. Its protein is CASSQWGPGRSVEQYF.

As to this clonotype: A junction end diverges from the germline sequence, so it may reflect a read error. J is TRBJ2-1 and V is TRBV15, with D perhaps TRBD1 (6 bases). The CDR3 length is 18 residues. The V gene's germline CDR1 is LNHNV and CDR2 YYDKDF (reference sequence). DNA of the CDR3: TGTGCCACCAGCGGAGACCTCCTGACAGGTAGGGGGTGGAATGAGCAGTTCTTC. Its protein product is CATSGDLLTGRGWNEQFF.

This clonotype was detected a few times. The CDR3 is CASSNGRSPLHF. In nucleotides, the CDR3 is TGTGCCAGCAGCAACGGGCGGTCACCCCTCCACTTT. The chain couples TRBV3-1 to TRBJ1-6; D gene unclear. Germline CDR1 LGHDT, CDR2 YNNKEL (reference sequence). The CDR3 consists of 12 residues. The V end was cut by 5 bases, the J end by 10 bases, with 9 bases between.

This clonotype occurred a few times. The chain is built from TRBV5-1 and TRBJ1-5; a possible D gene is TRBD1 (5 bases). Germline lookup yields CDR1 SGHRS and CDR2 YFSETQ. V dropped 4 bases and J dropped 5 bases, with 13 bases sitting between them. The CDR3 runs 14 residues. CDR3 bases: TGCGCCAGCAGCCCCGGTGGGGGTTATCAGCCCCAGCATTTT. It is translated as CASSPGGGYQPQHF.

The chain uses TRBV5-1 and TRBJ2-5; 8 positions agree with TRBD2. This CDR3 is built from 14 residues. CDR1 is SGHRS and CDR2 is YFSETQ in the germline V gene. The V segment lost 7 bases and the J segment 4 bases; nucleotides outside the gene matches: 9. This chain's CDR3 is CASSGGAGGETQYF. The DNA of the CDR3 is TGCGCCAGCTCGGGAGGGGCCGGGGGAGAGACCCAGTACTTC.

The chain links TRBV7-2 to TRBJ2-3; 7 nucleotides line up with TRBD1. Germline V lookup: CDR1 SGHTA, CDR2 FQGNSA. With V trimmed by 6 bases and J by 0 bases, 6 bases remained unmatched. This CDR3 comprises 15 residues. The CDR3 region is CASSRDSTSTDTQYF. The CDR3 DNA reads as TGTGCCAGCAGTAGGGACAGCACTAGCACAGATACGCAGTATTTT. Filled out from reference TRBV7-2 and TRBJ2-3, the complete variable domain reads GAGVSQSPSNKVTEKGKDVELRCDPISGHTALYWYRQSLGQGLEFLIYFQGNSAPDKSGLPSDRFSAERTGGSVSTLTIQRTQQEDSAVYLCASSRDSTSTDTQYFGPGTRLTVL.

This clonotype has at least ten counts. The V call is TRBV24-1, the J call TRBJ2-5, with TRBD2 identical over 8 bases. The V and J ends lost 7 bases and 6 bases, in that order; junction bases with no gene match: 6. This CDR3 spans 13 amino acids. The germline V gene has CDR1 KGHDR and CDR2 SFDVKD. CDR3 region: CATSDGGAKTQYF. CDR3 nucleotides: TGTGCCACCAGCGACGGGGGGGCCAAGACCCAGTACTTC.

This clonotype was seen only a few times. The chain links TRBV24-1 to TRBJ2-3; D gene ambiguous. The CDR3 covers 17 residues. Germline CDR1 is KGHDR and CDR2 is SFDVKD. V was clipped by 4 bases and J by 1 base, with 17 bases between them. DNA for the CDR3: TGTGCCACCAGTGACGCCACTTCCTTAGAAGGCACAGATACGCAGTATTTT. This translates into CATSDATSLEGTDTQYF.

This clonotype was observed many times. The chain employs TRBV5-4 and TRBJ2-3, with D maybe TRBD1 (6 bases). Germline loops: CDR1 SGHNT, CDR2 YYREEE (reference sequence). The CDR3 has 12 residues. Trimming stripped 8 bases from V and 2 bases from J, with 9 bases between. The CDR3 loop reads CASTGTTDTQYF. CDR3 DNA sequence: TGTGCCAGTACAGGGACCACAGATACGCAGTATTTT.

This clonotype was counted ten times or more. V gene TRBV7-9 combines with J gene TRBJ1-1; D gene ambiguous. The V end was cut by 5 bases, the J end by 11 bases, with 18 bases between. The CDR3 length is 13 residues. From germline, CDR1 is SEHNR and CDR2 FQNEAQ (reference sequence). The CDR3 here is CASSPTTGPLAFF. The CDR3 region has the DNA TGTGCCAGCAGCCCCACGACGGGCCCTTTGGCTTTCTTT.

This clonotype was counted many times. This chain uses TRBV12-3 or TRBV12-4 with TRBJ1-1; possible D gene TRBD1, 5 bases. The CDR3 runs 14 residues. Between the trimmed V and J ends, which lost 6 bases and 4 bases, there was a span of 15 bases. The DNA for the CDR3 is TGTGCCAGCAGAGTGCGGGGCTCGGTCACTGAAGCTTTCTTT. The encoded protein is CASRVRGSVTEAFF.

The chain combines TRBV9 with TRBJ1-1; 9 bases match TRBD1. CDR3 size: 14 residues. J gave up 7 bases and V 6 bases, and 10 bases lay outside the gene matches. The V gene's germline CDR1 is SGDLS and CDR2 YYNGEE. This CDR3 is CASTRQGVEGEAFF. The CDR3 DNA reads as TGTGCCAGCACTCGACAGGGGGTGGAGGGTGAAGCTTTCTTT.

This clonotype was counted at least ten times. DNA for the CDR3: TGTGCCAGCAGCGGACAATTAGATTCACCCCTCCACTTT. Its translation is CASSGQLDSPLHF. The J gene is TRBJ1-6, the V gene TRBV7-2, with D possibly TRBD1 on 5 matching bases. With 5 bases removed from V and 8 bases from J, the gap between germline ends came to 10 bases. CDR1 and CDR2 from the germline V gene are SGHTA and FQGNSA. The CDR3 totals 13 residues. Variable domain in full (rest from reference TRBV7-2 and TRBJ1-6): GAGVSQSPSNKVTEKGKDVELRCDPISGHTALYWYRQSLGQGLEFLIYFQGNSAPDKSGLPSDRFSAERTGGSVSTLTIQRTQQEDSAVYLCASSGQLDSPLHFGNGTRLTVT.

This clonotype occurred a few times. This chain uses TRBV7-2 with TRBJ2-3; possible D gene TRBD2, 6 bases. V was shortened by 5 bases and J by 5 bases, with 14 bases between the two germline ends. Looked up from germline, CDR1 is SGHTA and CDR2 is FQGNSA. CDR3 length: 14 amino acids. CDR3 sequence: CASSPQGGEDTQYF. CDR3 DNA sequence: TGTGCCAGCAGCCCCCAAGGAGGGGAAGATACGCAGTATTTT. Complete variable domain (other parts from reference TRBV7-2 and TRBJ2-3): GAGVSQSPSNKVTEKGKDVELRCDPISGHTALYWYRQSLGQGLEFLIYFQGNSAPDKSGLPSDRFSAERTGGSVSTLTIQRTQQEDSAVYLCASSPQGGEDTQYFGPGTRLTVL.

The chain uses TRBV30 and TRBJ2-7, with 7 bases lining up with TRBD1. V shed 2 bases and J 6 bases; nucleotides not matched to a gene: 7. The CDR3 is made up of 13 amino acids. Looked up from germline, CDR1 is GTSNPN and CDR2 is SVGIG (reference sequence). Here the CDR3 DNA reads TGTGCCTGGAGTTCCGCGACAGGGACCGAGCAGTACTTC. This encodes CAWSSATGTEQYF.

This clonotype was counted only a few times. This rearrangement joins TRBV6-1 to TRBJ2-1; no firm D call. The germline V gene encodes CDR1 MNHNS and CDR2 SASEGT. The V end lost 8 bases, the J end lost 9 bases, and 11 bases lay between the germline ends. The CDR3 length is 11 residues. CDR3 sequence reads: CASEMTVEQFF. CDR3 in DNA: TGTGCCAGCGAGATGACTGTTGAGCAGTTCTTC.

The V call is TRBV20-1, the J call TRBJ2-7; 8 nucleotides line up with TRBD1. V was pared by 5 bases and J by 0 bases, with 3 bases of the junction left unmatched. The germline V gene encodes CDR1 DFQATT and CDR2 SNEGSKA (reference sequence). This CDR3 has 13 residues. The CDR3 DNA sequence: TGCAGTGCTCGGACAGGGAGCTCCTACGAGCAGTACGTC. Translated: CSARTGSSYEQYV.

This clonotype showed up just a few times. The V gene is TRBV4-1, the J gene TRBJ2-2, with D possibly being TRBD2 (7 bases). Germline lookup yields CDR1 MGHRA and CDR2 YSYEKL. V lost 0 bases and J lost 3, with 14 bases in between. CDR3 length: 17 amino acids. The CDR3 reads CASSQDLRGGYTGELFF. The CDR3 DNA is TGCGCCAGCAGCCAAGATCTGAGGGGGGGCTACACCGGGGAGCTGTTTTTT.

The chain joins TRBV2 to TRBJ2-3; D perhaps matches TRBD2 (6 bases). Trimming pared 4 bases from V and 0 bases from J, leaving 20 bases between. The CDR3 extends over 18 amino acids. CDR1 and CDR2 from the germline V gene are SNHLY and FYNNEI. The CDR3 is CASSVLVWEVSSTDTQYF. CDR3 DNA: TGTGCCAGCAGTGTCCTAGTATGGGAGGTCTCTAGCACAGATACGCAGTATTTT. The full variable domain, rest sourced from reference TRBV2 and TRBJ2-3, is EPEVTQTPSHQVTQMGQEVILRCVPISNHLYFYWYRQILGQKVEFLVSFYNNEISEKSEIFDDQFSVERPDGSNFTLKIRSTKLEDSAMYFCASSVLVWEVSSTDTQYFGPGTRLTVL.

The chain employs TRBV7-8 and TRBJ2-2, with D perhaps TRBD1 (9 bases). The length of the CDR3 is 17 residues. Germline lookup yields CDR1 SGHVS and CDR2 FQNEAQ. Between the trimmed V and J ends, which lost 5 bases and 1 base, there was a span of 17 bases. The CDR3 bases are TGTGCCAGCAGCCCCCGGGGGGGACAGGGGAACACCGGGGAGCTGTTTTTT. Amino acid sequence: CASSPRGGQGNTGELFF. Complete variable domain (other parts from reference TRBV7-8 and TRBJ2-2): GAGVSQSPRYKVAKRGQDVALRCDPISGHVSLFWYQQALGQGPEFLTYFQNEAQLDKSGLPSDRFFAERPEGSVSTLKIQRTQQEDSAVYLCASSPRGGQGNTGELFFGEGSRLTVL.

This clonotype was counted between two and nine times. The chain uses TRBV5-1 and TRBJ1-5; D perhaps matches TRBD1 (6 bases). The V gene's germline CDR1 is SGHRS and CDR2 YFSETQ. The CDR3 is 15 residues long. V was pared by 1 base and J by 7 bases, with 15 bases between. CDR3 nucleotides: TGCGCCAGCAGCTTGCATTCAGGGGCCGGGCAGCCCCAGCATTTT. Its protein product is CASSLHSGAGQPQHF.

This clonotype was seen a handful of times. This rearrangement joins TRBV18 to TRBJ1-5; no clear D gene. Trimming removed 3 bases from V and 7 bases from J, with 10 bases in between. The V gene's germline CDR1 is KGHSH and CDR2 LQKENI. The CDR3 totals 13 residues. For the CDR3, the DNA is TGTGCCAGCTCACCCCGGAACGGACAGCCCCAGCATTTT. It translates to CASSPRNGQPQHF.

This clonotype occurred a few times. V is TRBV6-6 and J is TRBJ1-5, with TRBD1 as a possible D gene (5 bases). The CDR3 has 17 amino acids. With 5 bases removed from V and 4 bases from J, the gap between germline ends came to 21 bases. Germline V gene lookup returns CDR1 MNHNY and CDR2 SVGAGI (reference sequence). The chain's CDR3 is CASSERVAGSLNQPQHF. The CDR3 DNA sequence: TGTGCCAGCAGTGAAAGAGTGGCAGGGTCCTTGAATCAGCCCCAGCATTTT.

A few counts support this clonotype. The chain joins TRBV20-1 to TRBJ2-4; D tentatively fits TRBD1 or TRBD2 (5 bases each). V was trimmed by 3 bases and J by 6 bases, leaving 12 bases between them. The CDR3 is 13 amino acids. Germline V CDR1 and CDR2: DFQATT, SNEGSKA (reference sequence). CDR3 sequence: CSASRGHSNIQYF. The CDR3 DNA sequence: TGCAGTGCTAGCCGGGGCCATTCAAACATTCAGTACTTC.

This clonotype showed up just a few times. The rearrangement uses TRBV4-1 and TRBJ2-5, with 13 bases identical to TRBD2. Germline lookup yields CDR1 MGHRA and CDR2 YSYEKL. Trimming cost V 1 base and J 3 bases; bases outside gene matches: 5. The CDR3 covers 17 residues. The CDR3 reads CASSQVTGTSGEETQYF. The CDR3 nucleotides are TGCGCCAGCAGCCAAGTGACGGGGACTAGCGGGGAAGAGACCCAGTACTTC.

This clonotype was counted only a few times. V gene TRBV7-2 combines with J gene TRBJ1-6; the D gene is possibly TRBD1 (5 bases). Trimming removed 2 bases at V and 8 bases at J, with 16 bases between. In germline, CDR1 is SGHTA, CDR2 FQGNSA. The CDR3 has 16 amino acids. CDR3 DNA sequence: TGTGCCAGCAGCTTACTGGGGACGGCGGCATATTCACCCCTCCACTTT. Translated: CASSLLGTAAYSPLHF.

V and J are TRBV7-2 and TRBJ1-6; D is possibly TRBD1 (5 bases). There are 12 residues in the CDR3. Per germline, CDR1 SGHTA and CDR2 FQGNSA. V was shortened by 4 bases and J by 14 bases, with 12 bases between the two germline ends. Here the CDR3 DNA reads TGTGCCAGCAGCTCACTAACGGGGGCCCTCCACTTT. It yields the protein CASSSLTGALHF.

This clonotype was detected a few times. This chain connects TRBV7-8 to TRBJ1-4; D is undetermined. Germline CDR1 SGHVS, CDR2 FQNEAQ. V was pared by 5 bases and J by 4 bases, with 11 bases between. This CDR3 has 14 amino acids. This chain's CDR3 is CASSPGERNEKLFF. CDR3 coding DNA: TGTGCCAGCAGCCCAGGAGAACGTAATGAAAAACTGTTTTTT. Looking up the rest from reference TRBV7-8 and TRBJ1-4 gives the full variable domain: GAGVSQSPRYKVAKRGQDVALRCDPISGHVSLFWYQQALGQGPEFLTYFQNEAQLDKSGLPSDRFFAERPEGSVSTLKIQRTQQEDSAVYLCASSPGERNEKLFFGSGTQLSVL.

J is TRBJ1-2 and V is TRBV7-2; D is unresolved. V lost 1 base, J lost 9 bases, and 15 bases lay in between. This CDR3 has 14 amino acids. The germline gives CDR1 SGHTA, CDR2 FQGNSA. CDR3 loop: CASSLDSTTARYTF. The CDR3, as DNA: TGTGCCAGCAGCTTAGACTCAACTACAGCTCGCTACACCTTC.

This clonotype was seen a few times. The chain uses TRBV4-2 and TRBJ2-5, with 8 bases identical to TRBD2. The CDR3 is 17 residues long. Trimming took 0 bases from V and 4 from J; bases not matched to a gene: 10. Germline V CDR1 and CDR2: LGHNA, YNFKEQ. The CDR3 loop is CASSQDPDGGATETQYF. The CDR3 DNA reads as TGTGCCAGCAGCCAAGATCCGGACGGGGGGGCCACAGAGACCCAGTACTTC.